The 30 T cell receptor beta chains given below trace back to one sample, sequenced in a study of blood T cell repertoires in COVID-19. TCRdb keeps only in-frame clones here, not all; method: immunoSEQ multiplex PCR. The table has some 410,000 clones, 70% to 90% seen once; the top ten hold more than 0.9%. Sequenced sample: PBMCs or T cells enriched from blood (not recorded which). The receptors shown here come from a woman in her twenties or thirties with acute COVID-19.

This chain joins TRBV5-6 and TRBJ1-4; 7 positions match TRBD1. CDR1 and CDR2 (germline): SGHDT, YYEEEE. The CDR3 has 15 amino acids. V gave up 4 bases and J gave up 3 bases; unmatched junction bases: 6. CDR3 DNA sequence: TGTGCCAGCAGCCCGCCCCAGGGGGCTAATGAAAAACTGTTTTTT. Translating it yields CASSPPQGANEKLFF.

This chain joins TRBV2 and TRBJ1-5, with no clear D. Germline CDR1 and CDR2: SNHLY and FYNNEI. Trimming pared 3 bases from V and 5 bases from J, leaving 8 bases between. The CDR3 length is 13 residues. CDR3 protein: CASSEGRDQPQHF. CDR3 DNA sequence: TGTGCCAGCAGTGAGGGCAGAGATCAGCCCCAGCATTTT.

This chain joins TRBV19 and TRBJ1-4; 7 nucleotides line up with TRBD1. V shed 5 bases, J shed 3 bases, and the junction held 6 bases outside the gene matches. The CDR3 has 15 residues. The germline V gene encodes CDR1 LNHDA and CDR2 SQIVND (reference sequence). The CDR3 reads CASSLPTGPNEKLFF. The CDR3 DNA is TGTGCCAGTAGTCTCCCGACAGGGCCTAATGAAAAACTGTTTTTT. The entire variable domain, with the rest obtained from reference TRBV19 and TRBJ1-4, is as follows: DGGITQSPKYLFRKEGQNVTLSCEQNLNHDAMYWYRQDPGQGLRLIYYSQIVNDFQKGDIAEGYSVSREKKESFPLTVTSAQKNPTAFYLCASSLPTGPNEKLFFGSGTQLSVL.

The V gene is TRBV19, the J gene TRBJ1-4; 7 bases agree with TRBD1. The germline V gene encodes CDR1 LNHDA and CDR2 SQIVND (reference sequence). The trim removed 5 bases at V and 0 bases at J, leaving 9 bases unmatched. This CDR3 spans 17 amino acids. CDR3 residues: CASSHLPGGTTNEKLFF. The CDR3 DNA follows: TGTGCCAGTAGTCACCTCCCAGGGGGTACAACTAATGAAAAACTGTTTTTT.

V is TRBV6-5 and J is TRBJ2-5, with TRBD1 matching 8 bases. The germline V gene encodes CDR1 MNHEY and CDR2 SVGAGI. The V and J ends lost 8 bases and 5 bases, in that order; junction bases with no gene match: 4. This CDR3 has 12 amino acids. The CDR3 here is CASARTGETQYF. The CDR3 coding sequence is TGTGCCAGCGCCAGGACAGGGGAGACCCAGTACTTC.

As regards this clone: The sample contains more than one DNA sequence encoding this CDR3. CDR3 protein: CASSLDRGDQPQHF. The CDR3 DNA reads TGTGCCAGCAGCTTGGACAGGGGTGATCAGCCCCAGCATTTT. The V gene is TRBV7-9, the J gene TRBJ1-5, with 9 bases lining up with TRBD1. The V segment lost 3 bases and the J segment 5 bases; nucleotides outside the gene matches: 2. Germline V lookup: CDR1 SEHNR, CDR2 FQNEAQ (reference sequence). The CDR3 runs 14 residues.

The gene calls are TRBV7-9 and TRBJ2-7, with 8 bases matching TRBD2. Germline CDR1 is SEHNR and CDR2 is FQNEAQ (reference sequence). CDR3 size: 15 residues. V gave up 1 base and J gave up 6 bases; unmatched junction bases: 8. The CDR3 nucleotides are TGTGCCAGCAGCTTAGTTGGGACTAGTCTTTCCGAGCAGTACTTC. This sequence encodes CASSLVGTSLSEQYF.

The J gene is TRBJ2-3, the V gene TRBV3-1 (or the pseudogene TRBV3-2); 7 bases are shared with TRBD2. Per germline, CDR1 LGHDT and CDR2 YNNKEL (reference sequence). J was trimmed by 6 bases and V by 0 bases; bases with no gene match: 9. The CDR3 has 16 amino acids. The CDR3 bases are TGTGCCAGCAGCCAAGAGGGGGGGTGGGCTGTTGATACGCAGTATTTT. It specifies CASSQEGGWAVDTQYF.

The V gene is TRBV6-5, the J gene TRBJ1-2; perhaps TRBD1 as D (5 bases). This CDR3 spans 15 amino acids. CDR1 is MNHEY and CDR2 is SVGAGI in the germline V gene. V lost 2 bases to trimming and J lost 7 bases, with 17 bases between them. The CDR3 loop is CASSYQGTPSSGYTF. The CDR3 region has the DNA TGTGCCAGCAGTTACCAAGGGACTCCCTCAAGTGGCTACACCTTC.

This chain uses TRBV6-4 with TRBJ1-3, with D possibly being TRBD1 (6 bases). Trimming left V 5 bases short and J 0 bases short, with 14 bases between. The CDR3 contains 16 residues. Per the germline V gene, CDR1 is MRHNA and CDR2 is SNTAGT. Here the CDR3 reads CASSWGTLRSGNTIYF. CDR3 sequence (DNA): TGTGCCAGCAGTTGGGGGACACTCCGCTCTGGAAACACCATATATTTT.

This rearrangement joins TRBV19 to TRBJ1-6; 7 positions agree with TRBD1. CDR1 is LNHDA and CDR2 is SQIVND in the germline V gene (reference sequence). With 10 bases clipped from V and 8 bases from J, the junction kept 17 bases outside the gene matches. The CDR3 is 16 residues long. CDR3 protein: CATRVQQGTGDSPLHF. The DNA for the CDR3 is TGTGCCACTAGGGTCCAACAGGGAACAGGGGATTCACCCCTCCACTTT.

The chain joins TRBV9 to TRBJ2-7, with D maybe TRBD2 (6 bases). This CDR3 has 14 residues. Trimming cost V 3 bases and J 3 bases, with 13 bases left between them. The germline CDR1 and CDR2 sequences are SGDLS and YYNGEE. As DNA, the CDR3 is TGTGCCAGCAGCGCCCGGGGGACCAGCTACGAGCAGTACTTC. This translates into CASSARGTSYEQYF.

The chain employs TRBV28 and TRBJ2-1; 7 bases line up with TRBD1. The CDR3 is 14 amino acids. CDR1 MDHEN and CDR2 SYDVKM come from the germline V gene. Trimming at V came to 6 bases and at J to 4 bases, leaving 6 bases not matched to a gene. CDR3 nucleotides: TGTGCCAGCAGCACCCAGGGGGTTTACAATGAGCAGTTCTTC. Translating it yields CASSTQGVYNEQFF.

The genes are TRBV24-1 and TRBJ2-2; D might be TRBD1 (6 bases). The germline CDR1 and CDR2 sequences are KGHDR and SFDVKD. The length of the CDR3 is 17 residues. V lost 9 bases and J lost 3, with 22 bases in between. CDR3 amino acids: CATAGKGDYWDTGELFF. DNA for the CDR3: TGTGCCACCGCTGGAAAGGGGGATTATTGGGACACCGGGGAGCTGTTTTTT.

This clone showed up just once. CDR3: CASSLPGFINYGYTF. Here the CDR3 DNA reads TGTGCCAGCAGCTTGCCAGGGTTTATTAACTATGGCTACACCTTC. The rearrangement joins TRBV5-6 to TRBJ1-2, with D tentatively TRBD1 (5 bases). Germline CDR1 reads SGHDT; CDR2 reads YYEEEE. The CDR3 consists of 15 residues. V shed 1 base and J shed 1 base, with 11 bases lying between them.

J is TRBJ2-7 and V is TRBV7-2; possible D gene TRBD1, 6 bases. This CDR3 has 15 amino acids. V lost 4 bases and J 0 bases, leaving 13 bases between the germline ends. The V gene's germline CDR1 is SGHTA and CDR2 FQGNSA. CDR3 sequence (DNA): TGTGCCAGCAGCTGGGGGCCGGGGAGCTCCTACGAGCAGTACTTC. Translation: CASSWGPGSSYEQYF.

This chain connects TRBV5-1 to TRBJ1-1; the D is unclear. The CDR3 length is 14 residues. V was clipped by 3 bases and J by 1 base, with 10 bases between them. Germline CDR1 SGHRS, CDR2 YFSETQ. The CDR3 region is CASSWLTGNTEAFF. CDR3 sequence (DNA): TGCGCCAGCAGCTGGCTGACGGGGAACACTGAAGCTTTCTTT.

V gene TRBV6-2 or TRBV6-3 combines with J gene TRBJ1-5, with TRBD1 as a possible D gene (5 bases). Trimming left V 4 bases short and J 0 bases short, with 19 bases between. CDR1 is MNHEY and CDR2 is SVGEGT in the germline V gene. This CDR3 spans 18 amino acids. CDR3 sequence reads: CASSWGPQGLYSNQPQHF. The CDR3, as DNA: TGTGCCAGCAGTTGGGGTCCCCAGGGTCTATATAGCAATCAGCCCCAGCATTTT.

The V and J genes are TRBV27 and TRBJ2-7; 10 positions agree with TRBD2. Germline V gene sequence: CDR1 MNHEY, CDR2 SMNVEV (reference sequence). The CDR3 extends over 15 amino acids. The V segment lost 6 bases and the J segment 3 bases; nucleotides outside the gene matches: 8. The CDR3 reads CASSLRAGGLYEQYF. In DNA, the CDR3 is TGTGCCAGCAGCCTGAGAGCGGGGGGGCTCTACGAGCAGTACTTC.

The chain carries TRBV7-2 and TRBJ2-3, with 7 bases fitting TRBD2. The CDR3 spans 13 residues. Germline assignment: CDR1 SGHTA and CDR2 FQGNSA. With 8 bases clipped from V and 3 bases from J, the junction kept 5 bases outside the gene matches. CDR3 protein: CASSRRGTDTQYF. CDR3 nucleotide sequence: TGTGCCAGCTCCCGGCGGGGGACAGATACGCAGTATTTT.

This chain links TRBV18 with TRBJ2-1; the match to TRBD2 covers 14 bases. In germline, CDR1 is KGHSH, CDR2 LQKENI. This CDR3 spans 16 amino acids. The J segment lost 6 bases and the V segment lost 6 bases, leaving 7 bases of the junction unmatched. CDR3 sequence reads: CASSAGTSGGTNEQFF. The CDR3 DNA reads TGTGCCAGCTCGGCCGGGACTAGCGGGGGTACCAATGAGCAGTTCTTC.

V gene TRBV7-8 combines with J gene TRBJ1-1; D remains unclear. The CDR3 length is 15 residues. Trimming stripped 1 base from V and 4 bases from J, with 13 bases between. Germline CDR1 reads SGHVS; CDR2 reads FQNEAQ. The CDR3 region has the DNA TGTGCCAGCAGCTTAGTTCAAAGGGAGAGCACTGAAGCTTTCTTT. Translated, it gives CASSLVQRESTEAFF. Looking up the rest from reference TRBV7-8 and TRBJ1-1 gives the full variable domain: GAGVSQSPRYKVAKRGQDVALRCDPISGHVSLFWYQQALGQGPEFLTYFQNEAQLDKSGLPSDRFFAERPEGSVSTLKIQRTQQEDSAVYLCASSLVQRESTEAFFGQGTRLTVV.

The chain is built from TRBV18 and TRBJ1-1, with D unresolved. The CDR3 is 13 amino acids. Trimming cost V 3 bases and J 1 base, with 6 bases left between them. CDR1 and CDR2 from the germline V gene are KGHSH and LQKENI. CDR3 residues: CASSPGRNTEAFF. Written as DNA, the CDR3 is TGTGCCAGCTCACCCGGGAGGAACACTGAAGCTTTCTTT.

This chain links TRBV29-1 with TRBJ1-1; tentative D call: TRBD1 (6 bases). V was trimmed by 4 bases and J by 3 bases, leaving 24 bases between them. CDR3 size: 17 residues. Germline CDR1 reads SQVTM; CDR2 reads ANQGSEA. The CDR3 DNA is TGCAGCGTTGTTCTAGGGTGGATTGGGGGCATGGACACTGAAGCTTTCTTT. This codes for CSVVLGWIGGMDTEAFF.

CDR3 bases: TGTGCCAGCAGCTTTATGAGGACAGGGAGTTTCTACGAGCAGTACTTC. This sequence encodes CASSFMRTGSFYEQYF. The chain has TRBV28 and TRBJ2-7; 8 nucleotides align to TRBD1. Per germline, CDR1 MDHEN and CDR2 SYDVKM. There are 16 residues in the CDR3. Trimming at V came to 6 bases and at J to 3 bases, leaving 13 bases not matched to a gene. The full variable domain, in which reference TRBV28 and TRBJ2-7 provide the parts outside the CDR3, is DVKVTQSSRYLVKRTGEKVFLECVQDMDHENMFWYRQDPGLGLRLIYFSYDVKMKEKGDIPEGYSVSREKKERFSLILESASTNQTSMYLCASSFMRTGSFYEQYFGPGTRLTVT.

The V gene is TRBV7-2, the J gene TRBJ2-2; possible D gene TRBD2, 6 bases. The CDR3 consists of 14 residues. V gave up 3 bases and J gave up 6 bases, with 11 bases separating them. Germline loops: CDR1 SGHTA, CDR2 FQGNSA. CDR3 nucleotides: TGTGCCAGCAGCTTCGACCCGGGGGCCGGGGAGCTGTTTTTT. Residues: CASSFDPGAGELFF.

This clone was observed once. The chain joins TRBV12-3 or TRBV12-4 to TRBJ2-3; no reliable D call. The length of the CDR3 is 13 residues. The V gene lost 5 bases and the J gene lost 3 bases, with 9 bases spanning the gap. CDR3 sequence (DNA): TGTGCCAGCAGTCCCCGACTGACAGATACGCAGTATTTT. The encoded protein is CASSPRLTDTQYF.

The J gene is TRBJ2-6, the V gene TRBV7-3; 9 positions match TRBD1. Germline lookup yields CDR1 SGHTA and CDR2 FQGTGA. V was clipped by 5 bases and J by 4 bases; unmatched bases: 9. CDR3 size: 17 residues. This CDR3 reads CASSPTGQGLGANVLTF. Here the CDR3 DNA reads TGTGCCAGCAGCCCAACGGGACAGGGTTTGGGGGCCAACGTCCTGACTTTC.

On this clone: Additional DNA sequences in this sample encode the identical CDR3. The rearrangement links TRBV9 to TRBJ2-1; no definite D call. This CDR3 contains 15 residues. V gave up 0 bases and J gave up 0 bases, with 7 bases separating them. CDR1 and CDR2 (germline): SGDLS, YYNGEE. The CDR3 sequence: CASSVGRSSYNEQFF. CDR3 nucleotide sequence: TGTGCCAGCAGCGTAGGGCGGAGCTCCTACAATGAGCAGTTCTTC.

The chain employs TRBV9 and TRBJ1-6; possibly TRBD1 for D (5 bases). Between the trimmed V and J ends, which lost 0 bases and 9 bases, there was a span of 7 bases. CDR3 length: 13 residues. The germline V gene has CDR1 SGDLS and CDR2 YYNGEE. CDR3 loop: CASSVATGSPLHF. The CDR3 DNA sequence: TGTGCCAGCAGCGTAGCTACAGGTTCACCCCTCCACTTT.